The 10 T cell receptor beta chains given below trace back to one sample, sequenced in a study of vaccination effects on CD4 cells after COVID-19. Peptide-pool stimulation followed by sequencing identified expanded antigen-specific CD4+ clonotypes in the ViraFEST assay. After roughly eleven days in culture, the CD4+ T cells were isolated. The study found no prior SARS-CoV-2 infection in the vaccine recipients, who tested negative for nucleocapsid antibodies. No antigen has been identified for these receptors. Assay: immunoSEQ multiplex PCR; the TCRdb copy retains only in-frame clones and omits some. The table lists about 41,000 clones, over 60% of them singletons, with 2.5% to 3% in the top ten. The material sequenced was CD4+ T cells from PBMCs cultured with HCoV-NL63 spike peptides, taken before COVID-19 vaccination. These receptors came from a human donor who received a COVID-19 vaccine.

The gene calls are TRBV6-6 and TRBJ1-2; D gene uncertain. Germline V CDR1 and CDR2: MNHNY, SVGAGI (reference sequence). The CDR3 consists of 12 residues. The V gene lost 7 bases and the J gene lost 7 bases, with 13 bases spanning the gap. This CDR3 is CASTHGKVGYTF. CDR3 in DNA: TGTGCCAGCACCCACGGCAAAGTTGGCTACACCTTC.

This chain uses TRBV27 with TRBJ1-5; maybe TRBD1 (5 bases). Germline assignment: CDR1 MNHEY and CDR2 SMNVEV (reference sequence). V was clipped by 2 bases and J by 4 bases, with 9 bases between them. CDR3 length: 14 amino acids. For the CDR3, the DNA is TGTGCCAGCAGTTTACTCCAGGGAAATCAGCCCCAGCATTTT. It specifies CASSLLQGNQPQHF.

The gene calls are TRBV30 and TRBJ2-5; D may be TRBD1 (6 bases). Trimming removed 4 bases from V and 0 bases from J, with 24 bases in between. CDR1 is GTSNPN, CDR2 SVGIG, per germline (reference sequence). CDR3 size: 18 residues. CDR3 sequence (DNA): TGTGCCTGGACCCGAGAAAGACGACAGGCCCTGTACCAAGAGACCCAGTACTTC. Its translation is CAWTRERRQALYQETQYF.

The sample holds one count of this clone. The chain carries TRBV5-8 and TRBJ2-5; 9 nucleotides agree with TRBD2. The ends lost 7 bases at V and 2 bases at J; junction bases unmatched: 21. In germline, CDR1 is SGHTS, CDR2 YDEGEE. CDR3 size: 19 residues. CDR3 sequence: CASPIGIAGVRPIQETQYF. The CDR3 nucleotides read TGTGCCAGCCCTATAGGTATAGCGGGGGTCCGGCCTATACAAGAGACCCAGTACTTC. The full variable domain, rest sourced from reference TRBV5-8 and TRBJ2-5, is EAGVTQSPTHLIKTRGQQATLRCSPISGHTSVYWYQQALGLGLQFLLWYDEGEERNRGNFPPRFSGRQFPNYSSELNVNALELEDSALYLCASPIGIAGVRPIQETQYFGPGTRLLVL.

The gene calls are TRBV3-1 (or the pseudogene TRBV3-2) and TRBJ2-1, with 8 bases fitting TRBD2. V trimming: 2 bases; J trimming: 9 bases; junction bases outside the gene matches: 18. The germline CDR1 and CDR2 sequences are LGHDT and YNNKEL (reference sequence). CDR3 length equals 18 residues. The CDR3 DNA is TGTGCCAGCAGCCAACGCGTGTCTCCGGGACTAGTATCCCCTGAGCAGTTCTTC. Its protein product is CASSQRVSPGLVSPEQFF.

The chain uses TRBV11-2 and TRBJ2-7; D not certain. The germline V gene has CDR1 SGHAT and CDR2 FQNNGV. Trimming cost V 4 bases and J 0 bases, with 7 bases left between them. CDR3 length: 13 amino acids. CDR3 sequence: CASSSQISYEQYV. DNA for the CDR3: TGTGCCAGCAGCTCCCAAATCTCCTACGAGCAGTACGTC.

The rearrangement uses TRBV6-5 and TRBJ2-3; TRBD1 is a possible D gene (7 bases). CDR1 MNHEY and CDR2 SVGAGI come from the germline V gene. The CDR3 has 14 residues. Trimming took 6 bases from V and 6 from J, leaving 16 bases between them. In DNA form, the CDR3 reads TGTGCCAGCAGAATTCAGGGGGGCTCGGATACGCAGTATTTT. It codes for CASRIQGGSDTQYF.

The V call is TRBV30, the J call TRBJ1-1, with D possibly matching TRBD1 (5 bases). V was clipped by 2 bases and J by 2 bases, with 15 bases between them. From germline, CDR1 is GTSNPN and CDR2 SVGIG (reference sequence). The CDR3 runs to 15 residues. The CDR3 bases are TGTGCCTGGAGTATCCCCGGACATACCAACACTGAAGCTTTCTTT. Translated: CAWSIPGHTNTEAFF.

This clone was seen more than once but under ten times. The V and J genes are TRBV3-1 (or the pseudogene TRBV3-2) and TRBJ1-4; D gene ambiguous. The germline gives CDR1 LGHDT, CDR2 YNNKEL (reference sequence). Trimming left V 4 bases short and J 3 bases short, with 15 bases between. The CDR3 has 16 amino acids. This CDR3 is CASSPEVPASNEKLFF. CDR3 in DNA: TGTGCCAGCAGCCCAGAGGTGCCAGCCTCTAATGAAAAACTGTTTTTT.

The chain recombines TRBV9 with TRBJ1-1; D call uncertain. There are 13 residues in the CDR3. The germline gives CDR1 SGDLS, CDR2 YYNGEE. V was pared by 4 bases and J by 0 bases, with 7 bases between. The CDR3 region has the DNA TGTGCCAGCAGCTTTTCGTTGAACACTGAAGCTTTCTTT. Residues: CASSFSLNTEAFF.